Sequencing of this TCR beta chain was carried out in a study of T cell responses to AZD1222 COVID-19 vaccine. Repertoires were generated with immunoSEQ multiplex PCR, while TCRdb's copy carries only in-frame clones and drops some. The repertoire holds some 170,000 clones, with 90% to 95% as singletons. Germline CDR1 MNHNY, CDR2 SVGAGI (reference sequence). This CDR3 has 17 amino acids. V lost 5 bases to trimming and J lost 8 bases; unmatched junction nucleotides: 12. The TCR was taken from an adult who received the AZD1222 COVID-19 vaccine. Source: peripheral blood, taken 28 days after the second AZD1222 dose. The gene calls are TRBV6-6 and TRBJ1-4; 12 positions match TRBD1. CDR3 residues: CASSPGDRGLFREKLFF. Written as DNA, the CDR3 is TGTGCCAGCAGTCCAGGGGACAGGGGGCTGTTCAGGGAAAAACTGTTTTTT.